This T cell receptor beta chain comes out of a study of long-term antiretroviral therapy in people with HIV. Notes on the study in general: Even long-term ART left TRB diversity below transplant donor controls, despite gains. Narrower CDR3 length ranges marked HIV repertoires relative to controls.

In each sample, roughly 1-11 million cryopreserved PBMC were present before DNA extraction. Concerning this clone itself: Antigen specificity is unknown.

The libraries were made with immunoSEQ v3.0 at survey level. Sequencing set out to capture roughly 35,000-55,000 T-cell genomes per sample. Produced via immunoSEQ multiplex PCR; TCRdb's table is partial and in-frame only. In the table there are 31,000 or so clones, approximately 96% of which are singletons. This CDR3 contains 15 residues. V lost 0 bases to trimming and J lost 5 bases; unmatched junction nucleotides: 1. CDR1 is MNHNY and CDR2 is SVGAGI in the germline V gene (reference sequence). The receptor comes from a man aged 25 to 40 with HIV. The J gene is TRBJ1-4, the V gene TRBV6-6, with 9 nucleotides matching TRBD1. Material: unsorted PBMCs, obtained roughly 6.4 years after starting antiretroviral therapy. CDR3 loop: CASSYSGQGNEKLFF. In DNA form, the CDR3 reads TGTGCCAGCAGTTACTCCGGACAGGGGAATGAAAAACTGTTTTTT.